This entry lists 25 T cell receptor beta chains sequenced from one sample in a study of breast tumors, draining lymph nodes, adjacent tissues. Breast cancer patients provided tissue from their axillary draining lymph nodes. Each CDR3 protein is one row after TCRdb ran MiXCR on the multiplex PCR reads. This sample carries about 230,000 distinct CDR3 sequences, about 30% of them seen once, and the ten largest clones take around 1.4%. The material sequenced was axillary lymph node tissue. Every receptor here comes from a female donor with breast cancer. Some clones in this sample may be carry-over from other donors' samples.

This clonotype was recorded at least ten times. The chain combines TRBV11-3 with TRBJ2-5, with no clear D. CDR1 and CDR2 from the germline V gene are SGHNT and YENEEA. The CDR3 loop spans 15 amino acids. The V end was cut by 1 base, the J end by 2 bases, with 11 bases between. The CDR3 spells CASSLGRAAQETQYF. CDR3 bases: TGTGCCAGCAGCTTAGGAAGGGCCGCTCAAGAGACCCAGTACTTC.

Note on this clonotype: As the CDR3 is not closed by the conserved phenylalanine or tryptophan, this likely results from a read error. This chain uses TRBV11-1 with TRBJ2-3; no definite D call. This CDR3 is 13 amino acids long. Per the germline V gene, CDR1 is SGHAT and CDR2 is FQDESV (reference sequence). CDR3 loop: CASSLVFTDTQYL. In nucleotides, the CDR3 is TGTGCCAGCAGCTTAGTTTTCACAGACACGCAGTATCTT.

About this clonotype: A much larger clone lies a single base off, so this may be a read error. CDR3 sequence: CASSFPLGFAPSTKDWKKFF. In DNA form, the CDR3 reads TGTGCCAGCAGCTTCCCCCTAGGCTTCGCTCCCTCAACGAAGGATTGGAAAAAGTTCTTC. The V gene is TRBV11-2, the J gene TRBJ2-1, with D hard to call. CDR1 SGHAT and CDR2 FQNNGV come from the germline V gene. The CDR3 loop spans 20 amino acids. V gave up 3 bases and J gave up 14 bases, with 38 bases separating them.

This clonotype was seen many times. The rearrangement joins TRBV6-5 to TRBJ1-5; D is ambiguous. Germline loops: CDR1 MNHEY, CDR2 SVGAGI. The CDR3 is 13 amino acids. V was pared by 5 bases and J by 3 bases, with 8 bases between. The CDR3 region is CASSPAPNQPQHF. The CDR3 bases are TGTGCCAGCAGTCCGGCCCCCAATCAGCCCCAGCATTTT.

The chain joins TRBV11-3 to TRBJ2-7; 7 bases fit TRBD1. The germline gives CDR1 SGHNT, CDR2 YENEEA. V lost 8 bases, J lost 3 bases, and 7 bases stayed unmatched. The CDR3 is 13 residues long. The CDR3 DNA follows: TGTGCCAGCGGAAGGGGGCGCGGCTACGAGCAGTACTTC. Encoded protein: CASGRGRGYEQYF.

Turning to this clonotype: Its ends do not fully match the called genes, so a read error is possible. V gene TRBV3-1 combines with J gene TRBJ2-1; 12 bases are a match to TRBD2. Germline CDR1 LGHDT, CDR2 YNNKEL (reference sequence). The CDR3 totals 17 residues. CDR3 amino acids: CASSQDLAGGPSNEQFF. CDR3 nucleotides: TGCGCCAGCAGCCAAGACCTAGCGGGAGGGCCGAGCAATGAGCAGTTCTTC.

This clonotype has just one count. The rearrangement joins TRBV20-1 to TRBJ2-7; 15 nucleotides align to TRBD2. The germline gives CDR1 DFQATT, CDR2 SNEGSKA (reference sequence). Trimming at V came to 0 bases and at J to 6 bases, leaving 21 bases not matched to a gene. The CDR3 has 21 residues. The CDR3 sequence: CSARDPGQGTSGRRTLSEQYF. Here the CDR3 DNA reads TGCAGTGCTAGAGATCCGGGACAGGGGACTAGCGGGAGGAGGACCCTTAGCGAGCAGTACTTC.

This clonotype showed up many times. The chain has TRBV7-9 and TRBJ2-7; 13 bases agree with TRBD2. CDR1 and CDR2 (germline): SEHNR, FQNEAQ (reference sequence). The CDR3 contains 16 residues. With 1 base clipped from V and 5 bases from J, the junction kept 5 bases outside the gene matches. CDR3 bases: TGTGCCAGCAGCTTAGGGACTAGCGGGAGTGGCCACGAGCAGTACTTC. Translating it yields CASSLGTSGSGHEQYF.

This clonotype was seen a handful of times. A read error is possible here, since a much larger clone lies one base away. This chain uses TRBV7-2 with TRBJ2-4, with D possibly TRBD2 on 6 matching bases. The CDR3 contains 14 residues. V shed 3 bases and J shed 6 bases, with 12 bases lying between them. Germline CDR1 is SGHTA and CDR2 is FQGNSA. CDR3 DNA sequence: TGTGCCAGCAGCTTGGTGGGAGGAGGAAACATTCAGTACTTC. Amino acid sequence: CASSLVGGGNIQYF. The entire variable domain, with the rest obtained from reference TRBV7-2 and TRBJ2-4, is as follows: GAGVSQSPSNKVTEKGKDVELRCDPISGHTALYWYRQSLGQGLEFLIYFQGNSAPDKSGLPSDRFSAERTGGSVSTLTIQRTQQEDSAVYLCASSLVGGGNIQYFGAGTRLSVL.

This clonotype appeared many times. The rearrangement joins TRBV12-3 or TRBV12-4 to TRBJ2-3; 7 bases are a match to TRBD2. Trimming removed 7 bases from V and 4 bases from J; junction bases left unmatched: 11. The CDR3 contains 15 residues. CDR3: CASTPGAGDADTQYF. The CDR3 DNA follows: TGTGCCAGCACCCCTGGGGCGGGAGATGCAGATACGCAGTATTTT.

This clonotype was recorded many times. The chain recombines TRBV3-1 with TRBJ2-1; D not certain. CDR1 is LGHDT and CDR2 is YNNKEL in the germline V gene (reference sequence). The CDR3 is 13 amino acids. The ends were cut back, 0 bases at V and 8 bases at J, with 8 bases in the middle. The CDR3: CASSQDRVHEQFF. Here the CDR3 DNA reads TGTGCCAGCAGCCAAGATAGGGTCCATGAGCAGTTCTTC.

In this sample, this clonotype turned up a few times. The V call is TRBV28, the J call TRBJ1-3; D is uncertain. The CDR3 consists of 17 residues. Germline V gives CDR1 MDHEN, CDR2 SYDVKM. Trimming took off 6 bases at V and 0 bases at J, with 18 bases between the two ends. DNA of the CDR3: TGTGCCAGCAGGACCTCGACCGGGCCCAGCTCTGGAAACACCATATATTTT. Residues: CASRTSTGPSSGNTIYF.

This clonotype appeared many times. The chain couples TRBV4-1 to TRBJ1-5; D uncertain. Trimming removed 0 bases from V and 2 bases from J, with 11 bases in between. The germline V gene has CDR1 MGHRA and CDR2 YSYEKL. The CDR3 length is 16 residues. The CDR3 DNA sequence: TGCGCCAGCAGCCAAGATAAGTGGAGGGGCAATCAGCCCCAGCATTTT. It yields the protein CASSQDKWRGNQPQHF.

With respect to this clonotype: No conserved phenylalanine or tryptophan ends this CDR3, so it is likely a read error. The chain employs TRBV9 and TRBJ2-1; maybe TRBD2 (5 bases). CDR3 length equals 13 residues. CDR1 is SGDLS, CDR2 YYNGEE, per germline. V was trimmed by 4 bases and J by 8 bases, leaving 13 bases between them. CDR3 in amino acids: CASSPRPRDEQFS. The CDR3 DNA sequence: TGTGCCAGCAGCCCTCGGCCGAGGGATGAGCAGTTCTCC.

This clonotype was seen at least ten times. DNA of the CDR3: TGTGCCAGCAGTTTCCCACCGGGACAGGGGCCCCAGGGAAACACCATATATTTT. As protein: CASSFPPGQGPQGNTIYF. The V gene is TRBV12-3 or TRBV12-4, the J gene TRBJ1-3, with 10 bases fitting TRBD1. The CDR3 is made up of 18 amino acids. Germline trimming cut 3 bases from V and 4 bases from J; bases unmatched to any gene: 12.

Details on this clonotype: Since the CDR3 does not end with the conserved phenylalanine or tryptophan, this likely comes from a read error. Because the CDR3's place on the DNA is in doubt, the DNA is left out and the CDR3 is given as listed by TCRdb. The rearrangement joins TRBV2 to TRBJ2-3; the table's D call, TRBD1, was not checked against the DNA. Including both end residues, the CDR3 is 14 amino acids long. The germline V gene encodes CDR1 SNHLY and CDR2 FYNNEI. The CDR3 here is CASRGDREGDTLYE.

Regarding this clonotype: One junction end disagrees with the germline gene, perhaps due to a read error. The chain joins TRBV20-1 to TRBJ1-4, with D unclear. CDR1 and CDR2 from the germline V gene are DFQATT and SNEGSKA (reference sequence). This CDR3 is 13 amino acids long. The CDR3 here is CSARPAENEELFF. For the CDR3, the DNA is TGCAGTGCTAGACCGGCAGAGAATGAAGAACTGTTTTTT.

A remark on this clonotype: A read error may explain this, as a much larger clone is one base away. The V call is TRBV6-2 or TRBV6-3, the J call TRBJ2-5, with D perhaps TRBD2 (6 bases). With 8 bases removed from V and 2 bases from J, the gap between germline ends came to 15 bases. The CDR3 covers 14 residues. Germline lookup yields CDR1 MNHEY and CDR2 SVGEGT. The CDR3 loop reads CASGLARLQETQYF. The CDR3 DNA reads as TGTGCCAGCGGGCTAGCGAGGCTGCAAGAGACCCAGTACTTC.

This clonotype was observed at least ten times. Here the CDR3 reads CASSRTSGSNEQFF. CDR3 nucleotides: TGCGCCAGCAGTCGGACTAGCGGGAGCAATGAGCAGTTCTTC. This sequence joins TRBV5-1 and TRBJ2-1, with 13 bases matching TRBD2. J lost 6 bases, V lost 5 bases, and 2 bases had no gene match. CDR1 is SGHRS and CDR2 is YFSETQ in the germline V gene. The CDR3 totals 14 residues.

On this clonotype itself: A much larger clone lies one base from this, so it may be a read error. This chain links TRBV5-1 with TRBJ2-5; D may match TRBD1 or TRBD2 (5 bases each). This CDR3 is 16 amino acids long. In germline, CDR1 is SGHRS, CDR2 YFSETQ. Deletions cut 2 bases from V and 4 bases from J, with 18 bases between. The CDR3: CASSLTTVGAGETQYF. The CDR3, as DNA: TGCGCCAGCAGCTTAACGACAGTGGGCGCGGGAGAGACCCAGTACTTC.

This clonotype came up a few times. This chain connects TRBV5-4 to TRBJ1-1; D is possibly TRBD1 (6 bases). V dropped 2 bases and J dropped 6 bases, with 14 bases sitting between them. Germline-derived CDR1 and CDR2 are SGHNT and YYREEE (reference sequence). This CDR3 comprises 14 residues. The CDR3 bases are TGTGCCAGCAGCTTATGGGGGGCTGGCGCTGAAGCTTTCTTT. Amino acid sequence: CASSLWGAGAEAFF.

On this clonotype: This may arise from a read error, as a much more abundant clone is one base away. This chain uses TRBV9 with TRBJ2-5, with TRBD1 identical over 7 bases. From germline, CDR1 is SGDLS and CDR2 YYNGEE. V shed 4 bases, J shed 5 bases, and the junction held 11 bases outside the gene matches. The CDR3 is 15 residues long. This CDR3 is CASSLKGQERETQYF. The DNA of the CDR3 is TGTGCCAGCAGCCTCAAAGGACAGGAACGGGAGACCCAGTACTTC.

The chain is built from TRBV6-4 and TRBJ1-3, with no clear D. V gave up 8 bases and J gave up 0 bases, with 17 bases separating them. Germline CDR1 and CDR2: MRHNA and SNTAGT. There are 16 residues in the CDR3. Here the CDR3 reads CASGPPGESSGNTIYF. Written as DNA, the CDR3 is TGTGCCAGCGGTCCCCCTGGGGAGTCCTCTGGAAACACCATATATTTT.

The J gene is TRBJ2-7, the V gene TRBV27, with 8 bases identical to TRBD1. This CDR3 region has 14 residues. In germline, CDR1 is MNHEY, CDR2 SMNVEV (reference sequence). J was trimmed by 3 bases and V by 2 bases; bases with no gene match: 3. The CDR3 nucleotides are TGTGCCAGCAGTTTAAAGGACAGGGACTACGAGCAGTACTTC. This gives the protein CASSLKDRDYEQYF.

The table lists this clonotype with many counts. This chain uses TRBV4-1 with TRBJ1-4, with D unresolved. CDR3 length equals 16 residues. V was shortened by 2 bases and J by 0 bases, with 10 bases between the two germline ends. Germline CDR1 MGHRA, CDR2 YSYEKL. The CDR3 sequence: CASSQQSPATNEKLFF. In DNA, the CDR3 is TGCGCCAGCAGCCAACAGTCGCCTGCAACTAATGAAAAACTGTTTTTT.